This T cell receptor beta chain was retrieved from a study of shared clonotypes between healthy human individuals. The assay was immunoSEQ multiplex PCR, and TCRdb's table has in-frame clones only and misses some. This sample carries approximately 2.1 million clones, over 90% of them seen once, and the ten largest clones take under 0.45%. This CDR3 spans 17 amino acids. V lost 3 bases to trimming and J lost 1 base, with 21 bases between them. The germline V gene encodes CDR1 SQVTM and CDR2 ANQGSEA. This chain uses TRBV29-1 with TRBJ1-1; D is possibly TRBD1 (6 bases). The receptor was isolated from a man in his late teens or twenties in good health. Some clones in this sample may be carry-over from other donors' samples. Sequencing was carried out using naive CD4+ T cells from PBMCs. Subset meaning: CD45RA+ positively selected. CDR3 nucleotide sequence: TGCAGCGTTGAGGAGGGGGGTTGGGGGGCTCCGAACACTGAAGCTTTCTTT. Protein sequence: CSVEEGGWGAPNTEAFF. Variable domain in full (rest from reference TRBV29-1 and TRBJ1-1): SAVISQKPSRDICQRGTSLTIQCQVDSQVTMMFWYRQQPGQSLTLIATANQGSEATYESGFVIDKFPISRPNLTFSTLTVSNMSPEDSSIYLCSVEEGGWGAPNTEAFFGQGTRLTVV.